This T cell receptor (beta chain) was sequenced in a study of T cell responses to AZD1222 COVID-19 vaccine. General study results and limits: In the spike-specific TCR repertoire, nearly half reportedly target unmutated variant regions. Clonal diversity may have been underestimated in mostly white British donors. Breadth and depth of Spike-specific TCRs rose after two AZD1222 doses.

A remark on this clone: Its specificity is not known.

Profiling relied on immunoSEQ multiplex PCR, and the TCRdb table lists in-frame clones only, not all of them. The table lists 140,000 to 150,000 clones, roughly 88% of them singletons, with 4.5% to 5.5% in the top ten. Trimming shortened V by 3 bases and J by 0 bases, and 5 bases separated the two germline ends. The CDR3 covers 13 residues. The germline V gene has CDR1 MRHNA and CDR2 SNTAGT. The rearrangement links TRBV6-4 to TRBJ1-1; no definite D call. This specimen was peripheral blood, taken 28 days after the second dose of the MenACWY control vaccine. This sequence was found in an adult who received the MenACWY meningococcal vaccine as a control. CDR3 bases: TGTGCCAGCAGTGAACACCTGAACACTGAAGCTTTCTTT. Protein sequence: CASSEHLNTEAFF.